The clone carrying this TCR beta chain was counted between two and nine times. The data belong to a study of blood T cell repertoires in COVID-19. As for the study in general: COVID-19 samples, acute and convalescent, were from the United States, Italy and Spain.

In the original workflow: The assay estimated nucleated cells by amplifying reference gene primers. TCRdb's table, derived via immunoSEQ multiplex PCR, lists solely in-frame clones and lacks some. The V and J calls and the clone size are those of that table, but D and trimming were determined from the DNA. Here the sample spans roughly 71,000 clones, 75% to 85% being singletons. This TCR was sampled from a man aged 45 to 65 with acute or convalescent COVID-19. The sample was peripheral blood.

This CDR3 reads CASSQDLDIWSLDEQYV. Written as DNA, the CDR3 is TGTGCCAGCAGCCAAGATTTGGACATATGGTCTCTGGACGAGCAGTACGTC. The chain is built from TRBV4-2 and TRBJ2-7; possible D gene TRBD1, 5 bases. CDR3 length: 17 amino acids. Trimming left V 0 bases short and J 5 bases short, with 20 bases between. Germline V gene lookup returns CDR1 LGHNA and CDR2 YNFKEQ.